This record concerns one TCR beta chain sequence. Its antigen is not known. The data were obtained in a study of human T cells and chemical hapten exposure. Study-wide results and caveats: Expanded TCRs made up significantly more big CDR3 similarity clusters than controls did.

Time point: patch test 1, 2 weeks after DPC sensitization. The treatment was: therapeutic diphenylcyclopropenone sensitization with weekly scalp DPC. TCRdb re-analysed the RACE reads in MiXCR, keeping a single row per CDR3 protein. The table includes fewer than 500,000 distinct CDR3 sequences, 4.8% detected once. The CDR3 has 12 residues. The germline V gene encodes CDR1 SGHVS and CDR2 FNYEAQ. Trimming cost V 8 bases and J 2 bases, with 10 bases left between them. The source is a woman in her 50s with alopecia areata. Some clones in this sample may be carry-over from other donors' samples. The sample consisted of whole blood, taken in connection with sensitization to the hapten diphenylcyclopropenone (DPC). V gene TRBV7-6 combines with J gene TRBJ2-7; D is possibly TRBD1 or TRBD2 (5 bases each). CDR3 in amino acids: CASGPGPYEQYF. In DNA, the CDR3 is TGTGCCAGCGGCCCGGGGCCCTACGAGCAGTACTTC.